A selection of T cell receptor beta chains follows, all from one sample in a study of T cell responses to AZD1222 COVID-19 vaccine. Only in-frame clones appear in the TCRdb table, and some are missing; sequencing was by immunoSEQ multiplex PCR. Among about 130,000 clones listed, around 90% were seen once. Sequenced here: peripheral blood, sampled on day 0 of AZD1222 vaccination. Receptor source: an adult in good health. CDR3s include the opening cysteine and the closing phenylalanine or tryptophan. A D gene is named only where the DNA matches it firmly. Only some rows state a clone size, as once, few, many or a class for expanded clones.

v_call: TRBV7-9; cdr3_length: 13; d_call: NA; clone_size: NA; j_call: TRBJ1-5; cdr3_nt: TGTGCCAGCAGCCTAGCGACCACCGGGCCCCAGCATTTT; cdr3_aa: CASSLATTGPQHF
v_call: TRBV13; cdr3_length: 15; d_call: TRBD1; clone_size: NA; j_call: TRBJ2-7; cdr3_nt: TGTGCCAGCAGCACCCGGGACAGGGGACCCTACGAGCAGTACTTC; cdr3_aa: CASSTRDRGPYEQYF
v_call: TRBV14; cdr3_length: 14; d_call: TRBD2; clone_size: NA; j_call: TRBJ2-1; cdr3_nt: TGTGCCAGCAGCCCGAGCGGACTAGCCCATGAGCAGTTCTTC; cdr3_aa: CASSPSGLAHEQFF
v_call: TRBV28; cdr3_length: 13; d_call: TRBD1; clone_size: once; j_call: TRBJ1-2; cdr3_nt: TGTGCCAGCAGTAGAGGGGGCAGCGATGGCTACACCTTC; cdr3_aa: CASSRGGSDGYTF
v_call: TRBV6-5; cdr3_length: 13; d_call: NA; clone_size: NA; j_call: TRBJ1-1; cdr3_nt: TGTGCCAGCAGGGGGAGGGGTCGGGGTGAAGCTTTCTTT; cdr3_aa: CASRGRGRGEAFF
v_call: TRBV10-3; cdr3_length: 14; d_call: NA; clone_size: NA; j_call: TRBJ1-5; cdr3_nt: TGTGCCATCAGGAGCTCTTTGGGCGATCAGCCCCAGCATTTT; cdr3_aa: CAIRSSLGDQPQHF
v_call: TRBV18; cdr3_length: 15; d_call: TRBD2; clone_size: NA; j_call: TRBJ2-1; cdr3_nt: TGTGCCAGCTCACCACGGCTAGCGGGAGACAATGAGCAGTTCTTC; cdr3_aa: CASSPRLAGDNEQFF
v_call: TRBV15; cdr3_length: 17; d_call: NA; clone_size: NA; j_call: TRBJ1-4; cdr3_nt: TGTGCCACCAGCAGAGGGTGGGGGCAGGGACCTAATGAAAAACTGTTTTTT; cdr3_aa: CATSRGWGQGPNEKLFF
v_call: TRBV6-2/TRBV6-3; cdr3_length: 13; d_call: NA; clone_size: NA; j_call: TRBJ2-5; cdr3_nt: TGTGCCAGCAGTTACACCCGCCCAGAGACCCAGTACTTC; cdr3_aa: CASSYTRPETQYF
v_call: TRBV18; cdr3_length: 14; d_call: NA; clone_size: NA; j_call: TRBJ1-3; cdr3_nt: TGTGCCAGCTCACCTGGGTCCAGGGGAGACACCATATATTTT; cdr3_aa: CASSPGSRGDTIYF
v_call: TRBV5-1; cdr3_length: 12; d_call: NA; clone_size: NA; j_call: TRBJ2-3; cdr3_nt: TGCGCCAGCAGCTCACCGGAGGTTACGCAGTATTTT; cdr3_aa: CASSSPEVTQYF
v_call: TRBV19; cdr3_length: 15; d_call: NA; clone_size: NA; j_call: TRBJ1-4; cdr3_nt: TGTGCCAGTAGTATCACGATTAGGGTAACTACCTCAAGGTGTTGG; cdr3_aa: CASSITIRVTTSRCW
v_call: TRBV19; cdr3_length: 14; d_call: NA; clone_size: NA; j_call: TRBJ1-2; cdr3_nt: TGTGCCAGTAGTATAGCGGTCGGATGGGGTGGCTACACCTTC; cdr3_aa: CASSIAVGWGGYTF
v_call: TRBV24-1; cdr3_length: 14; d_call: NA; clone_size: once; j_call: TRBJ1-2; cdr3_nt: TGTGCCACCAGTGACAATCAAGGGGACTATGGCTACACCTTC; cdr3_aa: CATSDNQGDYGYTF
v_call: TRBV7-9; cdr3_length: 16; d_call: TRBD1; clone_size: once; j_call: TRBJ1-4; cdr3_nt: TGTGCCAGCAGCCCCGCATTGACAGGGTCTAATGAAAAACTGTTTTTT; cdr3_aa: CASSPALTGSNEKLFF
v_call: TRBV7-9; cdr3_length: 12; d_call: NA; clone_size: NA; j_call: TRBJ1-6; cdr3_nt: TGTGCCAGCAGCCTGGCGAGGTCACCCCTCCACTTT; cdr3_aa: CASSLARSPLHF
v_call: TRBV25-1; cdr3_length: 14; d_call: NA; clone_size: NA; j_call: TRBJ2-5; cdr3_nt: TGTGCCAGCAGTGATCAAGGGCCCCAAGAGACCCAGTACTTC; cdr3_aa: CASSDQGPQETQYF
v_call: TRBV6-5; cdr3_length: 15; d_call: NA; clone_size: NA; j_call: TRBJ1-3; cdr3_nt: TGTGCCAGCGGGGGACCGTCCAATATTGGACACACCATATATTTT; cdr3_aa: CASGGPSNIGHTIYF
v_call: TRBV27; cdr3_length: 14; d_call: NA; clone_size: NA; j_call: TRBJ1-5; cdr3_nt: TGTGCCAGCAGTTTAAGAGACGGCAATCAGCCCCAGCATTTT; cdr3_aa: CASSLRDGNQPQHF